This T cell receptor beta chain was sequenced during a study of T-cell memory formation after mild COVID-19. Study as a whole: TCR clusters showed largely donor specificity.

Study observations and caveats: CD4/CD8 balance held among clones contracting day 15 to 85, and later expanders leaned CD4+. SARS-CoV-2 specificity was not confirmed for second-wave clones peaking on day 37.

In its sample, this clonotype was seen many times. Its matching antigen is unknown. V lost 0 bases and J lost 6, with 7 bases in between. Germline V gene data show CDR1 as SQVTM and CDR2 as ANQGSEA. The CDR3 runs to 12 residues. Via MiXCR, TCRdb re-called the 5' RACE reads, giving one row per CDR3 protein. The repertoire holds around 340,000 distinct CDR3 sequences, with approximately 15% as singletons. This chain links TRBV29-1 with TRBJ2-3, with D hard to call. This receptor was identified in a man aged 18-30 years who had mild COVID-19 (a few samples of this study predate the infection). Cell type and time point are not known. The sample was PBMCs or a T cell subset sorted from them (not recorded which). CDR3 in DNA: TGCAGCGTTGAAGATCACGCGGATACGCAGTATTTT. This encodes CSVEDHADTQYF.